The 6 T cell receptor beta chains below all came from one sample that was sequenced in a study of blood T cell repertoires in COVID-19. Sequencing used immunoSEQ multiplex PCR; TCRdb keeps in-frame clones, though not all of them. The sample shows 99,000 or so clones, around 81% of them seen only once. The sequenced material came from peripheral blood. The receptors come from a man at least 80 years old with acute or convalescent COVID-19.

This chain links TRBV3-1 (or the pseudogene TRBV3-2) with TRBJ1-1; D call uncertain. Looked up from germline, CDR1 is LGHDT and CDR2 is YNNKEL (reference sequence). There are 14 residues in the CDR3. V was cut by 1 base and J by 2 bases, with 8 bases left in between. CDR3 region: CASSQAAGNTEAFF. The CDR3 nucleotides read TGTGCCAGCAGCCAAGCGGCAGGAAACACTGAAGCTTTCTTT.

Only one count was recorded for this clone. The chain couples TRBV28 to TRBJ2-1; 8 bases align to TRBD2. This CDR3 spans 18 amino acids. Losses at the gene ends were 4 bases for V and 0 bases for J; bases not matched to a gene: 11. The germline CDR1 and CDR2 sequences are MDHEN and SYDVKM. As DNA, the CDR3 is TGTGCCAGCAGTTCCCCCAGCGGGAGAGGGGGCTCCTACAATGAGCAGTTCTTC. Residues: CASSSPSGRGGSYNEQFF. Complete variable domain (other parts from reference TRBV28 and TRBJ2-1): DVKVTQSSRYLVKRTGEKVFLECVQDMDHENMFWYRQDPGLGLRLIYFSYDVKMKEKGDIPEGYSVSREKKERFSLILESASTNQTSMYLCASSSPSGRGGSYNEQFFGPGTRLTVL.

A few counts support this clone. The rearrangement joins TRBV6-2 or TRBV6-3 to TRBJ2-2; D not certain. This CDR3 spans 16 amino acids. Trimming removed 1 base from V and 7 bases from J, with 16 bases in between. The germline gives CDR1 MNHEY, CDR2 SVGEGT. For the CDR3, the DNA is TGTGCCAGCAGTTACTACTCTTACAGAGTGTTCGGGGAGCTGTTTTTT. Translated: CASSYYSYRVFGELFF.

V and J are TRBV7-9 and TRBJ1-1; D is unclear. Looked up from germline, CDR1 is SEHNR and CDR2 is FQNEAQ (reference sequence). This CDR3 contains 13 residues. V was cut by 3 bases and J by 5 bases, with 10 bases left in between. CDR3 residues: CASSFSTSTEAFF. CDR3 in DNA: TGTGCCAGCAGCTTTTCCACCAGTACTGAAGCTTTCTTT. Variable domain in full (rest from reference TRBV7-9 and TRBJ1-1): DTGVSQNPRHKITKRGQNVTFRCDPISEHNRLYWYRQTLGQGPEFLTYFQNEAQLEKSRLLSDRFSAERPKGSFSTLEIQRTEQGDSAMYLCASSFSTSTEAFFGQGTRLTVV.

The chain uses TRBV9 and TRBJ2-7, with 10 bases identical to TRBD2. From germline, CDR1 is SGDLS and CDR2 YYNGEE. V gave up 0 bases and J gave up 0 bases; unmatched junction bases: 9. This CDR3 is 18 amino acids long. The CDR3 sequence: CASSVAPTSGALSYEQYF. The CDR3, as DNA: TGTGCCAGCAGCGTAGCCCCAACTAGCGGGGCCCTCTCCTACGAGCAGTACTTC.

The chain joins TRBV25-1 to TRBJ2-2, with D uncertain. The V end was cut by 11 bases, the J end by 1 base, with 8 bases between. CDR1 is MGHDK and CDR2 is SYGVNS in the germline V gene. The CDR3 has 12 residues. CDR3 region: CASTGNTGELFF. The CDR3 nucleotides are TGTGCCTCCACGGGGAACACCGGGGAGCTGTTTTTT.